These 19 T cell receptor beta chains were sequenced from one sample in a study of shared clonotypes between healthy human individuals. Sequencing was performed with immunoSEQ multiplex PCR; in TCRdb, only in-frame clones are kept and a portion is missing. The table has about 120,000 clones, around 68% seen once; the top ten hold over 20%. Sample: memory CD8+ T cells sorted from blood. Documented subset: CD45RO+ cells pooled with CCR7-negative TemRA cells. The source is a young woman in good health.

In its sample, this clone was seen many times. CDR3 amino acids: CASSVEQNYGYTF. The DNA for the CDR3 is TGTGCCAGCAGCGTAGAACAGAACTATGGCTACACCTTC. The chain links TRBV9 to TRBJ1-2; D is ambiguous. V was shortened by 0 bases and J by 2 bases, with 5 bases between the two germline ends. This CDR3 contains 13 residues. Germline CDR1 SGDLS, CDR2 YYNGEE.

The genes are TRBV19 and TRBJ1-3; D perhaps matches TRBD1 (5 bases). V was shortened by 6 bases and J by 0 bases, with 15 bases between the two germline ends. Germline V gives CDR1 LNHDA, CDR2 SQIVND (reference sequence). CDR3 length: 16 residues. CDR3 coding DNA: TGTGCCAGTAGATTCGGGGACTCTCTCTCTGGAAACACCATATATTTT. Amino acids: CASRFGDSLSGNTIYF.

The CDR3 nucleotides are TGTGCCAGCAGATCACGGGAGAACCCCTACGAGCAGTACTTC. It specifies CASRSRENPYEQYF. V gene TRBV7-9 combines with J gene TRBJ2-7; perhaps TRBD2 as D (6 bases). This CDR3 is 14 amino acids long. The V and J ends lost 6 bases and 2 bases respectively, with 14 bases between them. From germline, CDR1 is SEHNR and CDR2 FQNEAQ (reference sequence).

The rearrangement uses TRBV18 and TRBJ1-1; 7 nucleotides line up with TRBD1. Germline V gene lookup returns CDR1 KGHSH and CDR2 LQKENI. Trimming took 1 base from V and 6 from J; bases not matched to a gene: 5. The CDR3 is 14 amino acids. CDR3 residues: CASSPQGAMAEAFF. CDR3 in DNA: TGTGCCAGCTCACCACAGGGGGCAATGGCTGAAGCTTTCTTT.

V is TRBV5-6 and J is TRBJ1-1, with D maybe TRBD1 (5 bases). The length of the CDR3 is 16 residues. Germline-derived CDR1 and CDR2 are SGHDT and YYEEEE. V lost 0 bases and J lost 0, with 12 bases in between. CDR3 residues: CASSLAYRGVNTEAFF. CDR3 nucleotide sequence: TGTGCCAGCAGCTTGGCCTATCGGGGGGTGAACACTGAAGCTTTCTTT. The entire variable domain, with the rest obtained from reference TRBV5-6 and TRBJ1-1, is as follows: DAGVTQSPTHLIKTRGQQVTLRCSPKSGHDTVSWYQQALGQGPQFIFQYYEEEERQRGNFPDRFSGHQFPNYSSELNVNALLLGDSALYLCASSLAYRGVNTEAFFGQGTRLTVV.

Regarding this clone: This sample also contains other DNA sequences that code for the same CDR3. This rearrangement joins TRBV10-2 to TRBJ2-7; a possible D gene is TRBD1 (6 bases). The CDR3 is made up of 14 amino acids. Germline CDR1 reads WSHSY; CDR2 reads SAAADI. V dropped 0 bases and J dropped 4 bases, with 10 bases sitting between them. The CDR3 here is CASSESWGPYEQYF. For the CDR3, the DNA is TGCGCCAGCAGTGAGTCGTGGGGGCCGTACGAGCAGTACTTC.

This clone was seen only a few times. The CDR3 here is CASSPGTAGYTF. Here the CDR3 DNA reads TGTGCCAGCAGTCCCGGGACAGCCGGCTACACCTTC. V gene TRBV6-1 combines with J gene TRBJ1-2, with 7 positions matching TRBD1. The junction had 5 bases not matched to a gene; V was cut back by 5 bases and J by 8 bases. Germline V CDR1 and CDR2: MNHNS, SASEGT. CDR3 length: 12 residues.

The CDR3 sequence is CASAGPGGGLYGYTF. The CDR3 DNA reads as TGTGCCAGCGCTGGGCCCGGGGGGGGACTTTATGGCTACACCTTC. The V gene is TRBV27, the J gene TRBJ1-2; D is perhaps TRBD1 (5 bases). V was pared by 8 bases and J by 5 bases, with 21 bases between. The CDR3 extends over 15 amino acids. Germline values: CDR1 MNHEY, CDR2 SMNVEV (reference sequence).

The chain carries TRBV5-1 and TRBJ2-7; 12 nucleotides agree with TRBD2. V lost 0 bases, J lost 3 bases, and 16 bases stayed unmatched. CDR1 is SGHRS and CDR2 is YFSETQ in the germline V gene. The CDR3 has 20 amino acids. The CDR3 bases are TGCGCCAGCAGCTTGGCCCGGGGGGCCGGGACTAGCGGGCGAAACTACGAGCAGTACTTC. This encodes CASSLARGAGTSGRNYEQYF.

This clone was detected a few times. The gene calls are TRBV5-4 and TRBJ2-1; no reliable D call. V lost 4 bases, J lost 7 bases, and 9 bases lay in between. There are 12 residues in the CDR3. The germline V gene has CDR1 SGHNT and CDR2 YYREEE (reference sequence). This CDR3 is CASSPTGNEQFF. DNA of the CDR3: TGTGCCAGCAGCCCGACTGGGAATGAGCAGTTCTTC.

The chain carries TRBV27 and TRBJ2-5, with 7 nucleotides matching TRBD1. The DNA end favors TRBJ2-7, so the J call may be wrong. The CDR3 extends over 14 amino acids. Germline-derived CDR1 and CDR2 are MNHEY and SMNVEV (reference sequence). The CDR3 coding sequence is TGTGCCAGCAGTTTAGTAAGGGGGCGCTACGAGCAGTACTTC. This sequence encodes CASSLVRGRYEQYF.

The chain recombines TRBV27 with TRBJ2-1; possible D gene TRBD1, 6 bases. The germline V gene has CDR1 MNHEY and CDR2 SMNVEV (reference sequence). The V gene lost 6 bases and the J gene lost 0 bases, with 12 bases spanning the gap. The CDR3 covers 15 residues. DNA for the CDR3: TGTGCCAGCAGCCACCAGGGGAGCTCCTACAATGAGCAGTTCTTC. Its translation is CASSHQGSSYNEQFF.

V and J are TRBV21-1 and TRBJ2-5; TRBD1 reflects the table's D call only, with no check against the DNA. TRBV21-1 corresponds to a pseudogene. CDR3 size: 17 residues. CDR3 sequence reads: CASSSRDRDTCRETQYF. The CDR3 nucleotides are TGTGCCAGCAGCTCCCGGGACAGGGATACGTGTAGGGAGACCCAGTACTTC.

This clone was found many times. The rearrangement uses TRBV25-1 and TRBJ1-2; D uncertain. V was clipped by 2 bases and J by 2 bases, with 21 bases between them. The CDR3 has 18 amino acids. The germline V gene encodes CDR1 MGHDK and CDR2 SYGVNS. The CDR3 DNA is TGTGCCAGCAGTGAAATCGGTACAGTACCTTCATCGAACTATGGCTACACCTTC. This encodes CASSEIGTVPSSNYGYTF.

This clone has only a few counts. This chain uses TRBV30 with TRBJ1-1, with D possibly being TRBD1 (6 bases). CDR3 length equals 15 residues. Germline CDR1 reads GTSNPN; CDR2 reads SVGIG (reference sequence). V lost 4 bases and J lost 1, with 16 bases in between. The CDR3 spells CAWMESGVWNTEAFF. DNA for the CDR3: TGTGCCTGGATGGAATCAGGGGTTTGGAACACTGAAGCTTTCTTT.

The CDR3, as DNA: TGTGCCAGCAGCTTAGGGACTAGTAGTGAGACCCAGTACTTC. This gives the protein CASSLGTSSETQYF. The rearrangement links TRBV11-1 to TRBJ2-5; 7 nucleotides align to TRBD2. The CDR3 is made up of 14 amino acids. Looked up from germline, CDR1 is SGHAT and CDR2 is FQDESV (reference sequence). Germline trimming cut 1 base from V and 5 bases from J; bases unmatched to any gene: 4.

The V gene is TRBV19, the J gene TRBJ2-1, with 8 bases fitting TRBD2. Germline CDR1 and CDR2: LNHDA and SQIVND (reference sequence). Trimming at V came to 3 bases and at J to 10 bases, leaving 11 bases not matched to a gene. CDR3 length: 15 residues. The CDR3 DNA reads as TGTGCCAGTAGTATTGTGCCCAGCGGGAGTCAAGAGCAGTTCTTC. It translates to CASSIVPSGSQEQFF.

The chain employs TRBV5-4 and TRBJ1-4; a weak D match, TRBD1 (5 bases). Trimming cost V 0 bases and J 8 bases, with 11 bases left between them. Germline V gene sequence: CDR1 SGHNT, CDR2 YYREEE (reference sequence). The CDR3 has 14 residues. The CDR3 sequence is CASSLGQGVEKLFF. Here the CDR3 DNA reads TGTGCCAGCAGCTTGGGGCAGGGCGTCGAAAAACTGTTTTTT.

CDR3 bases: TGTGCCAGCAGTACACACGGGGTAGAGACCCAGTACTTC. Its translation is CASSTHGVETQYF. The gene calls are TRBV27 and TRBJ2-5, with D perhaps TRBD2 (5 bases). CDR1 and CDR2 (germline): MNHEY, SMNVEV (reference sequence). Trimming cost V 5 bases and J 4 bases, with 11 bases left between them. The CDR3 has 13 residues.